This T cell receptor (beta chain) was retrieved from a study of blood T cell repertoires in COVID-19. Overall study context: COVID-19 samples, acute and convalescent, were from the United States, Italy and Spain. Nucleic acid was either cDNA or gDNA, and it came from T cells, B-cell-depleted T cells, or PBMCs.

In the source study's methods: For nucleated cells, counts were estimated from reference gene primer amplification. The assay was immunoSEQ multiplex PCR, and TCRdb's table has in-frame clones only and misses some. V and J calls plus clone size are reproduced from that table; the DNA served to infer D and trimming. The repertoire includes some 350,000 clones, around 88% of them detected once, and roughly 3% sits in the top ten. The CDR3 is 11 residues long. Between the trimmed V and J ends, which lost 5 bases and 4 bases, there was a span of 8 bases. Germline V CDR1 and CDR2: DFQATT, SNEGSKA (reference sequence).

This chain joins TRBV20-1 and TRBJ2-5; D call uncertain. This receptor was taken from a young man with active or convalescent COVID-19. Input material: peripheral blood. The CDR3 is CSASALETQYF. DNA of the CDR3: TGCAGTGCTTCTGCGCTAGAGACCCAGTACTTC.